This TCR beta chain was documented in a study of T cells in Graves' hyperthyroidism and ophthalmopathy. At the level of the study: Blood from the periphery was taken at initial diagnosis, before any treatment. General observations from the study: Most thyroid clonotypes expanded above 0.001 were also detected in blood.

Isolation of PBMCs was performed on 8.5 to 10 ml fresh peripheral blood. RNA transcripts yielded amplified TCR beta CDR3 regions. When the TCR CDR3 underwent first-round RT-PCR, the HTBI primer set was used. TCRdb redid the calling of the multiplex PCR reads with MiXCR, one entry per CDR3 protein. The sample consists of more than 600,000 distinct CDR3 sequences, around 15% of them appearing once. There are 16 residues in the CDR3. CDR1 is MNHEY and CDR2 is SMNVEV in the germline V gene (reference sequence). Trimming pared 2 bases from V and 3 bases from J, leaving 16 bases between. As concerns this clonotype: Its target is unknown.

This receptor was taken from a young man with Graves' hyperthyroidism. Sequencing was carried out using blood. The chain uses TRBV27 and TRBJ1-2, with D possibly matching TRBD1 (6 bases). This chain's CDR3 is CASSLPSNRADYGYTF. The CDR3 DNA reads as TGTGCCAGCAGTTTACCGAGCAACAGGGCGGACTATGGCTACACCTTC.